The 26 T cell receptor beta chains in this list originate from one sample, sequenced in a study of liver allograft versus peripheral blood T cells. Across the study: Peripheral blood of the recipients supplied T cell receptor repertoires that were compared with those in transplanted livers.

TCRdb re-called the reads through MiXCR, storing one row per CDR3 protein. The sample holds more than 3,000 distinct CDR3 sequences, roughly 14% seen once. The receptors were sampled from a human patient who had a liver transplant. Some T cells could come from the graft donor.

This clonotype was picked up many times. J is TRBJ2-2 and V is TRBV20-1; 11 nucleotides match TRBD2. This CDR3 contains 16 residues. Germline V CDR1 and CDR2: DFQATT, SNEGSKA (reference sequence). With 1 base clipped from V and 1 base from J, the junction kept 2 bases outside the gene matches. The CDR3 is CSARVGTSGNTGELFF. The CDR3 nucleotides read TGCAGTGCTAGAGTCGGGACTAGCGGGAACACCGGGGAGCTGTTTTTT.

This clonotype appeared many times. V usage is TRBV7-9 and J usage is TRBJ1-1; D call uncertain. The germline CDR1 and CDR2 sequences are SEHNR and FQNEAQ (reference sequence). There are 13 residues in the CDR3. Trimming cost V 3 bases and J 1 base, with 6 bases left between them. For the CDR3, the DNA is TGTGCCAGCAGCTTTCGACAGAACACTGAAGCTTTCTTT. Its protein product is CASSFRQNTEAFF.

At least ten counts were recorded for this clonotype. The J gene is TRBJ2-5, the V gene TRBV20-1; TRBD2 might be the D (6 bases). The V end lost 6 bases, the J end lost 4 bases, and 18 bases lay between the germline ends. The CDR3 is 14 amino acids. Germline CDR1 and CDR2: DFQATT and SNEGSKA (reference sequence). The CDR3 bases are TGCAGTGCGGGCGGGGTGTCGGGCTCAGAGACCCAGTACTTC. It codes for CSAGGVSGSETQYF.

This clonotype is labeled as large. The chain recombines TRBV29-1 with TRBJ1-6; no firm D call. The CDR3 is made up of 13 amino acids. Germline lookup yields CDR1 SQVTM and CDR2 ANQGSEA. The V gene lost 6 bases and the J gene lost 6 bases, with 12 bases spanning the gap. In nucleotides, the CDR3 is TGCAGCGTGCGACCGAACGCTAATTCACCCCTCCACTTT. Translated, it gives CSVRPNANSPLHF. Variable domain in full (rest from reference TRBV29-1 and TRBJ1-6): SAVISQKPSRDICQRGTSLTIQCQVDSQVTMMFWYRQQPGQSLTLIATANQGSEATYESGFVIDKFPISRPNLTFSTLTVSNMSPEDSSIYLCSVRPNANSPLHFGNGTRLTVT.

This clonotype was detected only a few times. V and J are TRBV11-3 and TRBJ1-1, with D unclear. V was trimmed by 5 bases and J by 4 bases, leaving 11 bases between them. This CDR3 contains 13 residues. Germline loops: CDR1 SGHNT, CDR2 YENEEA. CDR3 protein: CASSRRFATEAFF. The CDR3 nucleotides are TGTGCCAGCAGCCGGAGGTTCGCCACTGAAGCTTTCTTT.

Within the sample, this clonotype is medium-sized. The chain couples TRBV6-1 to TRBJ2-7; 8 bases align to TRBD1. The CDR3 loop spans 14 amino acids. V dropped 8 bases and J dropped 3; count of bases not matched to a gene: 9. Germline V gene data show CDR1 as MNHNS and CDR2 as SASEGT. In DNA form, the CDR3 reads TGTGCCAGCCTCATCGGACAGGGATTCTACGAGCAGTACTTC. Translating gives CASLIGQGFYEQYF.

This clonotype is labeled medium-sized (0.01 to 0.1%). The genes are TRBV6-6 and TRBJ1-5; no firm D call. The germline CDR1 and CDR2 sequences are MNHNY and SVGAGI (reference sequence). CDR3 length: 14 amino acids. The V end lost 2 bases, the J end lost 3 bases, and 8 bases lay between the germline ends. The DNA for the CDR3 is TGTGCCAGCAGTTACCGGGTGAACAATCAGCCCCAGCATTTT. Translated: CASSYRVNNQPQHF.

This clonotype came up a few times. The V call is TRBV19, the J call TRBJ2-1; D perhaps matches TRBD2 (6 bases). Looked up from germline, CDR1 is LNHDA and CDR2 is SQIVND (reference sequence). The CDR3 consists of 13 residues. V dropped 2 bases and J dropped 8 bases, with 10 bases sitting between them. Here the CDR3 reads CASSIRLGYEQFF. The CDR3 DNA is TGTGCCAGTAGTATACGACTAGGGTATGAGCAGTTCTTC.

This clonotype occurred a few times. The chain combines TRBV12-3 or TRBV12-4 with TRBJ2-1; tentatively, D is TRBD2 (6 bases). Trimming cost V 10 bases and J 5 bases, with 15 bases left between them. The CDR3 is 13 residues long. The CDR3 coding sequence is TGTGCCACTCGGAGTAGCGGTGACAATGAGCAGTTCTTC. Amino acid sequence: CATRSSGDNEQFF.

By its share, this clonotype is medium-sized. The rearrangement links TRBV27 to TRBJ2-3, with 8 bases aligning to TRBD1. Germline V gene lookup returns CDR1 MNHEY and CDR2 SMNVEV (reference sequence). The CDR3 covers 16 residues. Trimming at V came to 6 bases and at J to 3 bases, leaving 11 bases not matched to a gene. In DNA form, the CDR3 reads TGTGCCAGCAGAATAACCGGGACAGGACTGACAGATACGCAGTATTTT. It translates to CASRITGTGLTDTQYF.

In this sample, this clonotype is medium-sized. The gene calls are TRBV28 and TRBJ2-7; 7 bases are shared with TRBD2. Per the germline V gene, CDR1 is MDHEN and CDR2 is SYDVKM. J gave up 2 bases and V 6 bases, and 7 bases lay outside the gene matches. The CDR3 spans 14 residues. CDR3 nucleotide sequence: TGTGCCAGCAGGCAAACCGGGACTACCTACGAGCAGTACTTC. This gives the protein CASRQTGTTYEQYF.

By proportion, this clonotype is medium-sized. V gene TRBV5-6 combines with J gene TRBJ2-3; 8 nucleotides line up with TRBD1. The CDR3 is made up of 14 amino acids. The V gene end was trimmed by 3 bases and the J gene end by 11 bases; junction bases not matched to a gene: 11. CDR1 is SGHDT and CDR2 is YYEEEE in the germline V gene. The DNA for the CDR3 is TGTGCCAGCAGCTCCGGACAGGGCTCTCTTAAGCAGTATTTT. Translation gives CASSSGQGSLKQYF.

This clonotype is classed as medium-sized. CDR3 bases: TGCAGCGTTGAGGGAGTTTCCGGCCGCCTACGGGATGCCCAGTACTTC. Residues: CSVEGVSGRLRDAQYF. The V call is TRBV29-1, the J call TRBJ2-5; possibly TRBD2 for D (5 bases). Trimming stripped 3 bases from V and 9 bases from J, with 26 bases between. The CDR3 totals 16 residues. Germline lookup yields CDR1 SQVTM and CDR2 ANQGSEA.

The chain has TRBV9 and TRBJ1-2, with D possibly TRBD1 on 6 matching bases. V lost 0 bases, J lost 6 bases, and 18 bases lay in between. The CDR3 length is 16 residues. Germline CDR1 SGDLS, CDR2 YYNGEE. CDR3 in DNA: TGTGCCAGCAGCGTAGCGAGACAGGCTCGTAAGAATGGCTACACCTTC. Protein: CASSVARQARKNGYTF.

Notes on this clonotype: A read error may be the cause here, since a much bigger clone is one base away. The V gene is TRBV6-5, the J gene TRBJ2-3, with a weak D call TRBD2 (5 bases). CDR1 and CDR2 from the germline V gene are MNHEY and SVGAGI. CDR3 length: 15 amino acids. Trimming removed 0 bases at V and 2 bases at J, with 9 bases between. CDR3 bases: TGTGCCAGCAGTTACTCCGGGATTATCACAGATACGCAGTATTTT. Its protein product is CASSYSGIITDTQYF.

By proportion, this clonotype is medium-sized (0.01 to 0.1%). The V gene is TRBV28, the J gene TRBJ2-3; tentatively, D is TRBD2 (5 bases). Germline V lookup: CDR1 MDHEN, CDR2 SYDVKM. This CDR3 has 14 amino acids. V was clipped by 1 base and J by 5 bases, with 10 bases between them. CDR3: CASSLSGWVDTQYF. As DNA, the CDR3 is TGTGCCAGCAGTTTATCGGGGTGGGTAGATACGCAGTATTTT.

Regarding this clonotype: Possible read error: a much larger clone is one base away. The V call is TRBV28, the J call TRBJ1-1; 10 nucleotides align to TRBD1. The CDR3 has 15 residues. From germline, CDR1 is MDHEN and CDR2 SYDVKM. The CDR3 DNA reads TGTGTCAGCAGCCGCCGACAGGGGGCGAGTACTGAAGCTTTCTTT. Translation gives CVSSRRQGASTEAFF.

A single count supports this clonotype. The chain couples TRBV3-1 to TRBJ2-7; D gene ambiguous. With 4 bases removed from V and 4 bases from J, the gap between germline ends came to 5 bases. The CDR3 is 11 amino acids. The V gene's germline CDR1 is LGHDT and CDR2 YNNKEL (reference sequence). Written as DNA, the CDR3 is TGTGCCAGCAGCCGAGCGTACGAGCAGTACTTC. Amino acid sequence: CASSRAYEQYF.

The chain recombines TRBV5-1 with TRBJ2-1, with D perhaps matching TRBD1 (6 bases). Germline V gene sequence: CDR1 SGHRS, CDR2 YFSETQ. This CDR3 comprises 15 residues. V lost 1 base and J lost 0, with 8 bases in between. The CDR3 DNA sequence: TGCGCCAGCAGCTTGACAGGGAGCTCCTACAATGAGCAGTTCTTC. As protein: CASSLTGSSYNEQFF.

In its sample, this clonotype is medium-sized (0.01 to 0.1%). CDR3 protein: CASSESPHRVGGEKLFF. CDR3 DNA sequence: TGCGCCAGCAGTGAGTCTCCCCACAGGGTTGGGGGTGAAAAACTGTTTTTT. The chain is built from TRBV10-2 and TRBJ1-4; tentative D call: TRBD1 (6 bases). CDR3 length: 17 residues. Per the germline V gene, CDR1 is WSHSY and CDR2 is SAAADI. The V and J ends lost 0 bases and 7 bases respectively, with 18 bases between them.

This clonotype has a count of ten or more. The V gene is TRBV20-1, the J gene TRBJ2-2; D not resolved. Trimming removed 0 bases at V and 6 bases at J, with 17 bases between. Germline CDR1 and CDR2: DFQATT and SNEGSKA (reference sequence). CDR3 length: 16 amino acids. The CDR3 loop reads CSARDPGGYESGELFF. The CDR3 DNA is TGCAGTGCTAGAGATCCTGGTGGCTACGAATCCGGGGAGCTGTTTTTT.

This clonotype is medium-sized within its sample. The chain combines TRBV12-3 or TRBV12-4 with TRBJ2-6; D remains ambiguous. V shed 5 bases and J shed 0 bases, with 8 bases lying between them. The CDR3 is 15 amino acids. The CDR3 reads CASSIGLSGANVLTF. CDR3 DNA sequence: TGTGCCAGCAGTATAGGTCTCTCTGGGGCCAACGTCCTGACTTTC.

Sample share makes this clonotype medium-sized. This sequence joins TRBV12-3 or TRBV12-4 and TRBJ1-5, with D uncertain. V dropped 4 bases and J dropped 3 bases, with 4 bases sitting between them. CDR3 length: 12 amino acids. CDR3 in amino acids: CASSYNNQPQHF. DNA of the CDR3: TGTGCCAGCAGTTACAACAATCAGCCCCAGCATTTT.

As to this clonotype: This may be a read error: a much more frequent sequence differs by one nucleotide. Written as DNA, the CDR3 is TGTGCCAGCAGCCGGAGTATCAACACTGAAGCTTTCTTT. It translates to CASSRSINTEAFF. The J gene is TRBJ1-1, the V gene TRBV11-1; D is uncertain. Germline values: CDR1 SGHAT, CDR2 FQDESV (reference sequence). The germline V and J ends were trimmed by 5 bases and 2 bases, with 9 bases remaining between them. The CDR3 contains 13 residues. The full variable domain, rest sourced from reference TRBV11-1 and TRBJ1-1, is EAEVAQSPRYKITEKSQAVAFWCDPISGHATLYWYRQILGQGPELLVQFQDESVVDDSQLPKDRFSAERLKGVDSTLKIQPAELGDSAMYLCASSRSINTEAFFGQGTRLTVV.

The genes are TRBV20-1 and TRBJ2-1, with D perhaps matching TRBD2 (6 bases). The germline V gene encodes CDR1 DFQATT and CDR2 SNEGSKA (reference sequence). V was pared by 5 bases and J by 10 bases, with 21 bases between. The CDR3 contains 14 residues. The CDR3 loop is CSAVDGRFSREQFF. CDR3 coding DNA: TGCAGTGCTGTAGACGGGAGATTTTCCAGGGAGCAGTTCTTC.

V gene TRBV12-3 or TRBV12-4 combines with J gene TRBJ2-3, with 7 bases fitting TRBD1. The V segment lost 0 bases and the J segment 6 bases; nucleotides outside the gene matches: 6. This CDR3 comprises 15 residues. The CDR3 sequence: CASSLARGLGDTQYF. The CDR3 nucleotides are TGTGCCAGCAGTTTAGCGAGGGGGCTGGGTGATACGCAGTATTTT.